These T cell receptor beta chains were read from a single sample in a study of blood T cell repertoires in COVID-19. TCRdb's copy holds only in-frame clones and misses some; the assay was immunoSEQ multiplex PCR. The data hold 200,000 or so clones, with less than 90% observed a single time. Source material: peripheral blood. Receptor source: a man between 65 and 85 years old with acute or convalescent COVID-19. The CDR3 runs from the conserved cysteine through the conserved F or W. The D gene is left open where the match is weak. The size of a clone is reported for some rows only, either as once, few or many, or as a class for expanded clones.

J gene: TRBJ1-3
D gene: NA
clone size: once
V gene: TRBV19
CDR3 protein: CASRSSGNTIYF
CDR3 DNA: TGTGCCAGCCGGAGCTCTGGAAACACCATATATTTT

J gene: TRBJ1-5
D gene: TRBD1
clone size: NA
V gene: TRBV15
CDR3 protein: CATSRDRGPSNQPQHF
CDR3 DNA: TGTGCCACCAGCAGAGACAGGGGGCCTAGCAATCAGCCCCAGCATTTT

J gene: TRBJ1-2
D gene: TRBD1
clone size: NA
V gene: TRBV5-1
CDR3 protein: CASSFGTTGGYGYTF
CDR3 DNA: TGCGCCAGCAGCTTTGGCACGACAGGGGGCTATGGCTACACCTTC

J gene: TRBJ2-7
D gene: TRBD2
clone size: NA
V gene: TRBV5-1
CDR3 protein: CASSLGLANEQYF
CDR3 DNA: TGCGCCAGCAGCTTGGGACTAGCTAATGAGCAGTACTTC

J gene: TRBJ2-5
D gene: NA
clone size: once
V gene: TRBV15
CDR3 protein: CATSRDLAQKTQYF
CDR3 DNA: TGTGCCACCAGCAGAGATCTAGCCCAGAAGACCCAGTACTTC

J gene: TRBJ1-1
D gene: NA
clone size: NA
V gene: TRBV6-5
CDR3 protein: CASSGGTVNTEAFF
CDR3 DNA: TGTGCCAGCAGCGGAGGGACGGTGAACACTGAAGCTTTCTTT

J gene: TRBJ2-2
D gene: NA
clone size: NA
V gene: TRBV7-3
CDR3 protein: CASSFSGTRNTGELFF
CDR3 DNA: TGTGCCAGCAGCTTCTCCGGGACAAGGAACACCGGGGAGCTGTTTTTT

J gene: TRBJ1-6
D gene: NA
clone size: NA
V gene: TRBV27
CDR3 protein: CASKPDGYNSPLHF
CDR3 DNA: TGTGCCAGCAAACCAGACGGGTATAATTCACCCCTCCACTTT

J gene: TRBJ1-1
D gene: TRBD1
clone size: NA
V gene: TRBV10-3
CDR3 protein: CAISDPDRAFIEAFF
CDR3 DNA: TGTGCCATCAGTGACCCGGACAGGGCGTTCATAGAAGCTTTCTTT

J gene: TRBJ1-3
D gene: TRBD1
clone size: NA
V gene: TRBV11-2
CDR3 protein: CASSQRQGPGNTIYF
CDR3 DNA: TGTGCCAGCAGCCAAAGACAGGGGCCTGGAAACACCATATATTTT

J gene: TRBJ2-7
D gene: NA
clone size: NA
V gene: TRBV5-1
CDR3 protein: CASSLDRYEQYF
CDR3 DNA: TGCGCCAGCAGCTTGGACAGATACGAGCAGTACTTC

J gene: TRBJ1-6
D gene: NA
clone size: NA
V gene: TRBV3-1/TRBV3-2
CDR3 protein: CASSHDSNSPLHF
CDR3 DNA: TGTGCCAGCAGCCATGACAGCAATTCACCCCTCCACTTT

J gene: TRBJ2-1
D gene: NA
clone size: NA
V gene: TRBV5-1
CDR3 protein: CASSPTDREEFF
CDR3 DNA: TGCGCCAGCAGCCCTACCGACAGGGAGGAGTTCTTC

J gene: TRBJ2-5
D gene: NA
clone size: NA
V gene: TRBV24-1
CDR3 protein: CATSDATGLRETQYF
CDR3 DNA: TGTGCCACCAGTGATGCGACCGGACTACGGGAGACCCAGTACTTC

J gene: TRBJ2-5
D gene: TRBD2
clone size: NA
V gene: TRBV30
CDR3 protein: CAWRIAGGTQTQYF
CDR3 DNA: TGTGCCTGGAGAATAGCGGGAGGGACTCAGACCCAGTACTTC

J gene: TRBJ2-2
D gene: NA
clone size: NA
V gene: TRBV9
CDR3 protein: CASSPRQATNTGELFF
CDR3 DNA: TGTGCCAGCAGCCCCCGACAGGCCACGAACACCGGGGAGCTGTTTTTT

J gene: TRBJ1-5
D gene: NA
clone size: NA
V gene: TRBV19
CDR3 protein: CASSILDSRYGQPQHF
CDR3 DNA: TGTGCCAGTAGTATCCTGGACAGTCGGTATGGACAGCCCCAGCATTTT

J gene: TRBJ2-1
D gene: TRBD1
clone size: NA
V gene: TRBV19
CDR3 protein: CASSLMTGPRRNEQFF
CDR3 DNA: TGTGCCAGTAGCCTGATGACAGGGCCGAGGAGGAATGAGCAGTTCTTC

J gene: TRBJ2-3
D gene: NA
clone size: NA
V gene: TRBV5-4
CDR3 protein: CASSLDTDYTDTQYF
CDR3 DNA: TGTGCCAGCAGCTTGGACACAGATTACACAGATACGCAGTATTTT

J gene: TRBJ1-4
D gene: NA
clone size: NA
V gene: TRBV19
CDR3 protein: CASSDRDYNEKLFF
CDR3 DNA: TGTGCCAGTAGCGACCGGGATTATAATGAAAAACTGTTTTTT

J gene: TRBJ2-6
D gene: NA
clone size: NA
V gene: TRBV3-1/TRBV3-2
CDR3 protein: CASSLDSSGANVLTF
CDR3 DNA: TGTGCCAGCAGCCTGGACAGCTCTGGGGCCAACGTCCTGACTTTC

J gene: TRBJ2-3
D gene: TRBD2
clone size: NA
V gene: TRBV7-2
CDR3 protein: CASSLNPSGTSTDTQYF
CDR3 DNA: TGTGCCAGCAGCTTAAACCCTAGCGGAACTAGCACAGATACGCAGTATTTT

J gene: TRBJ2-2
D gene: NA
clone size: NA
V gene: TRBV7-3
CDR3 protein: CASSLPNRAGELFF
CDR3 DNA: TGTGCCAGCAGCCTTCCGAACCGGGCCGGGGAGCTGTTTTTT

J gene: TRBJ1-5
D gene: TRBD1
clone size: NA
V gene: TRBV4-2
CDR3 protein: CASSQDYGQGGQPQHF
CDR3 DNA: TGTGCCAGCAGCCAAGATTATGGACAGGGCGGGCAGCCCCAGCATTTT

J gene: TRBJ1-6
D gene: NA
clone size: NA
V gene: TRBV15
CDR3 protein: CATSRDEGKNSPLHF
CDR3 DNA: TGTGCCACCAGCAGAGATGAGGGAAAAAATTCACCCCTCCACTTT

J gene: TRBJ1-2
D gene: TRBD1
clone size: NA
V gene: TRBV28
CDR3 protein: CASSFRDRGGYTF
CDR3 DNA: TGTGCCAGCAGTTTCCGGGACAGGGGTGGCTACACCTTC

J gene: TRBJ1-6
D gene: TRBD1
clone size: NA
V gene: TRBV5-1
CDR3 protein: CASKQGAGSPLHF
CDR3 DNA: TGCGCCAGTAAACAGGGGGCGGGTTCACCCCTCCACTTT

J gene: TRBJ1-4
D gene: NA
clone size: NA
V gene: TRBV3-1/TRBV3-2
CDR3 protein: CASSQDKALFF
CDR3 DNA: TGTGCCAGCAGCCAAGATAAAGCGTTGTTTTTT

J gene: TRBJ2-2
D gene: TRBD2
clone size: NA
V gene: TRBV19
CDR3 protein: CASSAQTSGVGTGELFF
CDR3 DNA: TGTGCCAGTAGTGCCCAAACTAGCGGCGTCGGCACCGGGGAGCTGTTTTTT

J gene: TRBJ2-7
D gene: NA
clone size: NA
V gene: TRBV2
CDR3 protein: CASQSGLHYEQYF
CDR3 DNA: TGTGCCAGCCAATCGGGGTTACACTACGAGCAGTACTTC

J gene: TRBJ2-7
D gene: NA
clone size: few
V gene: TRBV28
CDR3 protein: CASSVTDYEQYF
CDR3 DNA: TGTGCCAGCAGCGTGACAGACTACGAGCAGTACTTC

J gene: TRBJ1-2
D gene: NA
clone size: NA
V gene: TRBV20-1
CDR3 protein: CSARIAGGYTF
CDR3 DNA: TGCAGTGCTAGGATCGCCGGGGGCTACACCTTC

J gene: TRBJ2-3
D gene: NA
clone size: NA
V gene: TRBV9
CDR3 protein: CASSLSTDTQYF
CDR3 DNA: TGTGCCAGCAGCCTCAGCACAGATACGCAGTATTTT

J gene: TRBJ2-1
D gene: TRBD2
clone size: NA
V gene: TRBV11-2
CDR3 protein: CASSSTSGSYNEQFF
CDR3 DNA: TGTGCCAGCAGCTCGACTAGCGGGAGTTACAATGAGCAGTTCTTC

J gene: TRBJ2-1
D gene: TRBD2
clone size: NA
V gene: TRBV6-2/TRBV6-3
CDR3 protein: CASSYLGSGRSGEQFF
CDR3 DNA: TGTGCCAGCAGTTACCTTGGTAGCGGGAGATCGGGCGAGCAGTTCTTC

J gene: TRBJ1-2
D gene: NA
clone size: NA
V gene: TRBV6-6
CDR3 protein: CASSPQGSGQGLAGYTF
CDR3 DNA: TGTGCCAGCAGTCCCCAGGGGTCGGGGCAGGGCTTAGCTGGCTACACCTTC

J gene: TRBJ1-2
D gene: TRBD1
clone size: once
V gene: TRBV28
CDR3 protein: CASSPQGAGGYGYTF
CDR3 DNA: TGTGCCAGCAGCCCTCAGGGGGCAGGAGGCTATGGCTACACCTTC

J gene: TRBJ2-3
D gene: NA
clone size: NA
V gene: TRBV5-4
CDR3 protein: CASSMTGSDTQYF
CDR3 DNA: TGTGCCAGCAGCATGACAGGCTCAGATACGCAGTATTTT

J gene: TRBJ1-2
D gene: NA
clone size: NA
V gene: TRBV4-2
CDR3 protein: CASSQDGRATDGYTF
CDR3 DNA: TGTGCCAGCAGCCAAGATGGCAGGGCTACGGATGGCTACACCTTC

J gene: TRBJ1-1
D gene: NA
clone size: once
V gene: TRBV6-1
CDR3 protein: CASSLVANTEAFF
CDR3 DNA: TGTGCCAGCAGTCTTGTGGCTAACACTGAAGCTTTCTTT

J gene: TRBJ1-5
D gene: TRBD1
clone size: NA
V gene: TRBV5-1
CDR3 protein: CASSMGQGAGQPQHF
CDR3 DNA: TGCGCCAGCAGCATGGGGCAGGGGGCCGGGCAGCCCCAGCATTTT

J gene: TRBJ1-5
D gene: TRBD1
clone size: NA
V gene: TRBV18
CDR3 protein: CASSPGQTVNQPQHF
CDR3 DNA: TGTGCCAGCTCACCGGGACAGACCGTTAATCAGCCCCAGCATTTT

J gene: TRBJ2-2
D gene: TRBD1
clone size: once
V gene: TRBV15
CDR3 protein: CATSGDPDRDTGELFF
CDR3 DNA: TGTGCCACCAGCGGAGACCCTGACAGGGACACCGGGGAGCTGTTTTTT

J gene: TRBJ2-3
D gene: TRBD2
clone size: NA
V gene: TRBV3-1/TRBV3-2
CDR3 protein: CASSRTSGLTDTQYF
CDR3 DNA: TGTGCCAGTTCTCGCACTAGCGGACTCACAGATACGCAGTATTTT

J gene: TRBJ2-7
D gene: NA
clone size: NA
V gene: TRBV28
CDR3 protein: CASRQGYHEQYF
CDR3 DNA: TGTGCCAGCAGACAGGGATACCACGAGCAGTACTTC

J gene: TRBJ1-2
D gene: NA
clone size: NA
V gene: TRBV28
CDR3 protein: CASSYVGGYGYTF
CDR3 DNA: TGTGCCAGCAGTTACGTAGGCGGCTATGGCTACACCTTC